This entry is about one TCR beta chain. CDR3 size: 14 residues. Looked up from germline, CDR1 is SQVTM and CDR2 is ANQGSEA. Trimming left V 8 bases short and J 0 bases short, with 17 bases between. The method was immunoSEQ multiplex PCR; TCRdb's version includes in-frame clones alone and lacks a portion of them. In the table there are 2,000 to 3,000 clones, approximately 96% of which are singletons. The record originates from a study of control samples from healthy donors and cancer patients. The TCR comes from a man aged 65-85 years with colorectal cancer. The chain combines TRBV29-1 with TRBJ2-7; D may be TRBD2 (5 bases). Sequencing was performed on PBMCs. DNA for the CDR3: TGCAGCTGCCTGGGAGCGACGAGCTCCTACGAGCAGTACTTC. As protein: CSCLGATSSYEQYF.